These T cell receptor beta chains were read from a single sample in a study of cytomegalovirus exposure and HLA in healthy donors. The repertoire was sequenced with immunoSEQ multiplex PCR; TCRdb's copy has only in-frame clones and lacks some. Seen here are 120,000 to 150,000 clones, 60% to 80% observed once, and the top ten hold around 1.5%. The sequenced sample consisted of PBMCs. All receptors derive from a female donor in good health and CMV-seronegative. Both conserved end residues are part of each CDR3. Fields, in order: D gene, J gene, V gene, CDR3 protein. A D gene is named only where the DNA matches it firmly.

. TRBJ2-3 TRBV7-6 CASSLGGIGKIDTQYF
TRBD1 TRBJ2-7 TRBV18 CASSPSEGAREQYF
TRBD1 TRBJ2-6 TRBV27 CASRLTGGSGANVLTF
TRBD1 TRBJ1-4 TRBV6-5 CASSFFKGALNEKLFF
. . TRBV6-1 CASEYSSYEQYF
TRBD2 TRBJ2-3 TRBV27 CASSLFAGTSEALF
. TRBJ1-2 TRBV9 CASSPNQGQDYGYTF
. . TRBV9 CASSDDYFSAEQYF
. TRBJ1-3 TRBV4-1 CASSQTRVETGNTIYF
TRBD2 TRBJ2-1 TRBV7-9 CASSLTSGIGSYNEQFF
. TRBJ1-5 TRBV6-5 CASSPSTVGQPQHF
. TRBJ1-5 TRBV28 CASSLDTAGDQPQHF
. TRBJ2-5 TRBV19 CASKTAKTQYF
TRBD1 TRBJ1-6 TRBV7-8 CASSLAGQGRSPLHF
TRBD2 TRBJ2-5 TRBV5-1 CASSLGPSGKQETQYF
. TRBJ1-4 TRBV7-2 CASSPPGFSNEKLFF
. TRBJ2-7 TRBV29-1 CSVEGASYEQYF
. TRBJ2-2 TRBV7-2 CASTSPPGENTGELFF
. TRBJ1-6 TRBV10-2 CASSESGVGASGSPLHF
. TRBJ2-5 TRBV7-3 CASSLSHEETQYF
TRBD1 TRBJ2-7 TRBV14 CASSQVGQGTHEQYF
. TRBJ2-2 TRBV5-6 CASSPTGIGELFF
TRBD1 TRBJ1-5 TRBV10-3 CAIRTGGGSNQPQHF
TRBD1 TRBJ1-2 TRBV7-2 CASSRNRGNYGYTF
TRBD1 TRBJ1-5 TRBV7-9 CSSSLGRTGDQPQHF
TRBD1 TRBJ2-7 TRBV6-5 CASSYSLRQGGPEQYF
TRBD2 TRBJ2-1 TRBV10-3 CAIRSGGGGSAYNEQFF
. TRBJ2-7 TRBV13 CASSPGVSLYEQYF
TRBD1 TRBJ1-1 TRBV10-1 CASGTGAVGNTEAFF
TRBD2 TRBJ2-1 TRBV5-1 CASTPGEGGPRNEQFF
. TRBJ1-2 TRBV30 CAWSRWGGGDTF
TRBD1 TRBJ2-5 TRBV9 CASSVGGTGPGETQYF
. TRBJ1-1 TRBV6-5 CASSRVRLVGTEAFF
. TRBJ2-5 TRBV5-1 CASSSQGRETQYF
. TRBJ2-1 TRBV11-3 CASSLAGLLQYNEQFF
. TRBJ1-3 TRBV11-2 CASSSLLGQRSGNTIYF
. TRBJ1-5 TRBV21-1 CASSKKRGDRRSNQPQHF
. TRBJ2-1 TRBV6-5 CASERDYNEQFF
. TRBJ1-3 TRBV7-4 CASSLDRRLSGNTIYF
. TRBJ1-5 TRBV18 CASSPALEGNQPQHF
. TRBJ2-1 TRBV4-2 CASSQDPAGPDNEQFF
TRBD1 TRBJ1-1 TRBV28 CASSLDPRTGLAEAFF
. TRBJ1-1 TRBV28 CASSLGGSTEAFF
. TRBJ2-1 TRBV27 CASKPPGSERNEQFF
TRBD1 TRBJ1-1 TRBV14 CASSHDRQGARTEAFF
TRBD2 TRBJ2-3 TRBV7-9 CASRDGAGGPSDTQYF
TRBD2 TRBJ2-1 TRBV5-1 CASSLVGTSGSPNNEQFF
TRBD1 TRBJ1-3 TRBV2 CASTTDRSSGNTIYF
. TRBJ1-1 TRBV30 CAWSHGQPMNTEAFF
TRBD2 TRBJ2-3 TRBV7-2 CASTQRGGPTDTQYF
. TRBJ1-1 TRBV21-1 CAMQCGGRDRRMNTEAFF
. TRBJ1-3 TRBV5-6 CASSWYHRDIGNTIYF
TRBD1 TRBJ1-1 TRBV19 CASSIDRGPEAFF
TRBD1 TRBJ1-5 TRBV11-2 CASSQTRGTGLSNQPQHF
. TRBJ1-1 TRBV5-1 CASSLALLNTEAFF